These 12 T cell receptor beta chains were sequenced from one sample in a study of T cells in Graves' hyperthyroidism and ophthalmopathy. Amplified TCR beta CDR3 regions derived from RNA transcripts. A set of HTBI primers served as the primers for a first-round RT-PCR of the TCR CDR3. TCRdb re-derived calls from the multiplex PCR reads in MiXCR, one entry per CDR3 protein. Among 200,000 to 300,000 distinct CDR3 sequences listed, roughly 22% were seen once. Sequenced: blood. The receptors were gathered from a woman aged 35 to 49 with Graves' ophthalmopathy.

This clonotype occurred many times. V usage is TRBV11-2 and J usage is TRBJ2-7; 7 bases map to TRBD2. The CDR3 spans 16 residues. Trimming took 4 bases from V and 2 from J; bases not matched to a gene: 11. The germline gives CDR1 SGHAT, CDR2 FQNNGV. In DNA form, the CDR3 reads TGTGCCAGCAGCTCCCCGAGCGGGGCAGGGCCCTACGAGCAGTACTTC. Translated: CASSSPSGAGPYEQYF.

This clonotype was seen repeatedly, ten times or more. V gene TRBV29-1 combines with J gene TRBJ2-5; 9 bases fit TRBD1. V was pared by 7 bases and J by 6 bases, with 12 bases of the junction left unmatched. The CDR3 spans 14 residues. Germline lookup yields CDR1 SQVTM and CDR2 ANQGSEA. The CDR3 here is CSATIQGATKTQYF. CDR3 in DNA: TGCAGCGCCACGATACAGGGGGCTACGAAGACCCAGTACTTC.

This clonotype was seen more than once but under ten times. V is TRBV5-1 and J is TRBJ1-1; a possible D gene is TRBD1 (6 bases). The CDR3 is 12 residues long. Trimming removed 6 bases at V and 1 base at J, with 7 bases between. Germline V gene lookup returns CDR1 SGHRS and CDR2 YFSETQ. The CDR3 spells CASKGGNTEAFF. Written as DNA, the CDR3 is TGCGCCAGCAAAGGGGGGAACACTGAAGCTTTCTTT.

This clonotype has at least ten counts. V gene TRBV6-2 or TRBV6-3 combines with J gene TRBJ2-5, with 10 bases identical to TRBD2. V trimming: 6 bases; J trimming: 9 bases; junction bases outside the gene matches: 13. Germline CDR1 MNHEY, CDR2 SVGEGT. The CDR3 extends over 15 amino acids. The CDR3 loop is CASSNGLADLRAQYF. The CDR3 DNA is TGTGCCAGCAGCAACGGACTAGCGGACCTAAGGGCCCAGTACTTC.

This clonotype came up many times. This rearrangement joins TRBV3-1 to TRBJ1-1; D is ambiguous. This CDR3 comprises 12 residues. Germline loops: CDR1 LGHDT, CDR2 YNNKEL (reference sequence). The V gene lost 4 bases and the J gene lost 7 bases, with 10 bases spanning the gap. This CDR3 is CASSPSGVEAFF. DNA of the CDR3: TGTGCCAGCAGCCCCTCTGGGGTTGAAGCTTTCTTT.

V usage is TRBV12-5 and J usage is TRBJ2-7; unclear D gene. CDR1 and CDR2 (germline): LGHNT, FRNRAP. Trimming cost V 6 bases and J 3 bases, with 6 bases left between them. This CDR3 region has 11 residues. The CDR3 loop is CASGSFYEQYF. CDR3 DNA sequence: TGTGCTAGTGGATCCTTCTACGAGCAGTACTTC.

V gene TRBV19 combines with J gene TRBJ1-5; D is unresolved. Deletions cut 5 bases from V and 2 bases from J, with 10 bases between. Germline lookup yields CDR1 LNHDA and CDR2 SQIVND (reference sequence). CDR3 length: 14 amino acids. The CDR3 DNA sequence: TGTGCCAGTAGTCGGGTCTCTGGCAATCAGCCCCAGCATTTT. Translation: CASSRVSGNQPQHF.

This clonotype appeared many times. The chain recombines TRBV30 with TRBJ1-1, with a tentative D call TRBD1 (6 bases). CDR3 length equals 13 residues. Germline loops: CDR1 GTSNPN, CDR2 SVGIG (reference sequence). V was shortened by 4 bases and J by 4 bases, with 13 bases between the two germline ends. The CDR3 DNA is TGTGCCTGGATTCGGGGGGGGGCCACTGAAGCTTTCTTT. It encodes CAWIRGGATEAFF.

V and J are TRBV6-5 and TRBJ2-7, with D possibly matching TRBD2 (5 bases). Trimming pared 0 bases from V and 3 bases from J, leaving 9 bases between. The CDR3 sequence is 14 residues long. CDR1 MNHEY and CDR2 SVGAGI come from the germline V gene. CDR3: CASSYSYSGYEQYF. As DNA, the CDR3 is TGTGCCAGCAGTTACTCGTACAGCGGCTACGAGCAGTACTTC.

This clonotype was seen ten or more times. The chain carries TRBV12-5 and TRBJ2-2; perhaps TRBD1 as D (6 bases). The CDR3 is 17 amino acids. Between the trimmed V and J ends, which lost 1 base and 4 bases, there was a span of 16 bases. CDR1 and CDR2 from the germline V gene are LGHNT and FRNRAP. CDR3 bases: TGTGCTAGTGGTTTGGGGAAACAGGGATTGTTCACCGGGGAGCTGTTTTTT. It specifies CASGLGKQGLFTGELFF.

The sample holds many counts of this clonotype. The V gene is TRBV4-1, the J gene TRBJ2-7; tentatively, D is TRBD2 (5 bases). V was trimmed by 0 bases and J by 5 bases, leaving 17 bases between them. This CDR3 is 16 amino acids long. Germline V CDR1 and CDR2: MGHRA, YSYEKL. This CDR3 reads CASSQDIHTRFDEQYF. Here the CDR3 DNA reads TGCGCCAGCAGCCAAGATATTCACACTAGGTTCGACGAGCAGTACTTC.

V is TRBV28 and J is TRBJ2-7; 7 bases are shared with TRBD2. V trimming: 10 bases; J trimming: 4 bases; junction bases outside the gene matches: 13. This CDR3 spans 14 amino acids. Germline-derived CDR1 and CDR2 are MDHEN and SYDVKM. CDR3: CATIWGGRRYEQYF. The CDR3 DNA follows: TGTGCCACCATCTGGGGGGGTAGGCGGTACGAGCAGTACTTC.